This T cell receptor (beta chain) was captured by sequencing in a study of T-cell memory formation after mild COVID-19. Study in general: Largely, the TCR clusters proved donor specific.

With 4 bases removed from V and 0 bases from J, the gap between germline ends came to 13 bases. The germline CDR1 and CDR2 sequences are LGHNA and YNFKEQ. The CDR3 loop spans 15 amino acids. Sample barcodes and UMIs were carried by the TCR alpha and TCR beta cDNA libraries that 5'RACE generated with constant-segment primers. TCRdb itself ran the 5' RACE reads through MiXCR, one entry per CDR3 protein. This sample has roughly 500,000 distinct CDR3 sequences, with roughly 22% found just once. The clonotype was recovered from an adult woman who had mild COVID-19 (a few samples of this study predate the infection). Cell type and time point are not known. The chain couples TRBV4-2 to TRBJ2-7, with a weak D call TRBD2 (7 bases). Sequenced: PBMCs or a T cell subset sorted from them (not recorded which). The CDR3: CASSPGGGASYEQYF. CDR3 bases: TGTGCCAGCAGCCCTGGGGGGGGGGCCTCCTACGAGCAGTACTTC.